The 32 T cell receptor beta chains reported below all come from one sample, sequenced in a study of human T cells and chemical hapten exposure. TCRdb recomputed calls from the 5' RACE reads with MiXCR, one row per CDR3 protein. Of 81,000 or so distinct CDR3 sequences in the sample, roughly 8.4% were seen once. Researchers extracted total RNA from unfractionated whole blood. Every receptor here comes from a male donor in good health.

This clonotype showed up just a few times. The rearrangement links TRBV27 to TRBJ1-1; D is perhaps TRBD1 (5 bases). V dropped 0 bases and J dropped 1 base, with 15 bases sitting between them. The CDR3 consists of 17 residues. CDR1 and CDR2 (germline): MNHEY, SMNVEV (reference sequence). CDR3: CASSLSRTFQGNTEAFF. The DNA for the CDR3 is TGTGCCAGCAGTTTATCGAGAACATTTCAGGGGAACACTGAAGCTTTCTTT.

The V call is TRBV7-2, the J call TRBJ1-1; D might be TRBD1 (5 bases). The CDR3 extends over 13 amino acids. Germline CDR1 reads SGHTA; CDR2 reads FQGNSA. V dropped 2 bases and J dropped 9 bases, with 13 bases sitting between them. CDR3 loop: CASSLKVDSKAFF. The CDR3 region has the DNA TGTGCCAGCAGCTTAAAGGTAGACAGTAAAGCTTTCTTT. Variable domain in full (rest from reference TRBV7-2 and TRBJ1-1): GAGVSQSPSNKVTEKGKDVELRCDPISGHTALYWYRQSLGQGLEFLIYFQGNSAPDKSGLPSDRFSAERTGGSVSTLTIQRTQQEDSAVYLCASSLKVDSKAFFGQGTRLTVV.

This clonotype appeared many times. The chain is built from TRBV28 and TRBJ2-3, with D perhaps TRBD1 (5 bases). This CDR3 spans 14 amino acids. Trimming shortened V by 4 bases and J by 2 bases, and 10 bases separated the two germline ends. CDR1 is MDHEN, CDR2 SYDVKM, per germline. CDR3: CASSWGRSTDTQYF. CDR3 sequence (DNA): TGTGCCAGCAGTTGGGGCCGATCCACAGATACGCAGTATTTT.

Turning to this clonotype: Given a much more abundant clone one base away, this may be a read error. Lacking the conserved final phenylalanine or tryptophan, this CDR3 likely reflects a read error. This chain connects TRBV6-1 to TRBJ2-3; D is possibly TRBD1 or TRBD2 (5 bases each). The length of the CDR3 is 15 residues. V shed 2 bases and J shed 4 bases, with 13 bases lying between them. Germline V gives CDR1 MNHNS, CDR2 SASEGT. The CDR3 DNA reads TGTGCCAGCAGTGAATGGGACGTACTGGCAGATACGCAGTATTTG. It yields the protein CASSEWDVLADTQYL.

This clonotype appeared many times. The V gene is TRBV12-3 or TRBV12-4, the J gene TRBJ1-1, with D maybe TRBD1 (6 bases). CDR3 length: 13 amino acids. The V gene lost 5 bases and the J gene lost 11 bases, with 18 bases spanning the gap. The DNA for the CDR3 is TGTGCCAGCAGTCTCCCTGGGGGGGCGGAGGCTTTCTTT. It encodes CASSLPGGAEAFF.

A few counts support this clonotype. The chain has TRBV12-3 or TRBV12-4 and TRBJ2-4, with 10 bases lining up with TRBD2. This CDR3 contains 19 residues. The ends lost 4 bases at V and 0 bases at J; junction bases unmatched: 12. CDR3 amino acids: CASSSKSTPSGGAKNIQYF. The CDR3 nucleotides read TGTGCCAGCAGTTCCAAATCTACCCCTAGCGGGGGAGCCAAAAACATTCAGTACTTC.

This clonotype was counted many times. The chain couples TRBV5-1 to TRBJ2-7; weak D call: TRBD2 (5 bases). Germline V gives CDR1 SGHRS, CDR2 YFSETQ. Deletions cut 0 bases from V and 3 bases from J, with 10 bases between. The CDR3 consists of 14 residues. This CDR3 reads CASSLADGIYEQYF. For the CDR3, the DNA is TGCGCCAGCAGCTTGGCCGACGGGATCTACGAGCAGTACTTC.

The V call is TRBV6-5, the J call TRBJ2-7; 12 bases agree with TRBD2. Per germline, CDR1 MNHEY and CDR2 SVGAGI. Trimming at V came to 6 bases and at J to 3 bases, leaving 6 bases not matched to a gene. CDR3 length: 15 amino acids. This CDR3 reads CASRPLAGGSYEQYF. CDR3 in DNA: TGTGCCAGCAGACCACTAGCGGGAGGCAGCTACGAGCAGTACTTC.

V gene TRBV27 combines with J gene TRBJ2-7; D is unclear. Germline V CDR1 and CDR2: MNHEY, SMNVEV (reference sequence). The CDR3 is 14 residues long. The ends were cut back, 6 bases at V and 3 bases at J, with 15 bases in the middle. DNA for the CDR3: TGTGCCAGCAGATGGCAGGCCCGTTTCTACGAGCAGTACTTC. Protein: CASRWQARFYEQYF.

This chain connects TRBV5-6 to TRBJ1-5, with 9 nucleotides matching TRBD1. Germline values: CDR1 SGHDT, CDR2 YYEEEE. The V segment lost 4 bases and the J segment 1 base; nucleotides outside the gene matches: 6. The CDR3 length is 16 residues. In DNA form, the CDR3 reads TGTGCCAGCAGCGTAACAGGGGGCTGGAGCAATCAGCCCCAGCATTTT. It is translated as CASSVTGGWSNQPQHF.

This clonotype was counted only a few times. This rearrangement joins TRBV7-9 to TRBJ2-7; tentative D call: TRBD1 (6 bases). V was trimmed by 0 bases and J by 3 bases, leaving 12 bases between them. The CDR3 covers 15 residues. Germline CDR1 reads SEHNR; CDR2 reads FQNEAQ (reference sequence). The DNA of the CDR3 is TGTGCCAGCAGCTTAGCACAGGGATCAGTCTACGAGCAGTACTTC. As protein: CASSLAQGSVYEQYF.

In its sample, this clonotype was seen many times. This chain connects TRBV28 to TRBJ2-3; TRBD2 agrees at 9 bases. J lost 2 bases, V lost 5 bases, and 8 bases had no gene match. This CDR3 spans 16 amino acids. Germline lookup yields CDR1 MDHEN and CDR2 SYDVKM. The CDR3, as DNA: TGTGCCAGCAGTCCCCGACTAGCGGACTACACAGATACGCAGTATTTT. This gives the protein CASSPRLADYTDTQYF.

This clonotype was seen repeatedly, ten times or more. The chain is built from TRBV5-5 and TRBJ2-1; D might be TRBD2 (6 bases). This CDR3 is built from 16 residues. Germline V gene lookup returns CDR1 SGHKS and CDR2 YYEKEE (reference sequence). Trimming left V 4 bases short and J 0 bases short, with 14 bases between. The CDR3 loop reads CASSALASSSYNEQFF. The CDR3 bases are TGTGCCAGCAGCGCCCTAGCGTCTAGCTCCTACAATGAGCAGTTCTTC.

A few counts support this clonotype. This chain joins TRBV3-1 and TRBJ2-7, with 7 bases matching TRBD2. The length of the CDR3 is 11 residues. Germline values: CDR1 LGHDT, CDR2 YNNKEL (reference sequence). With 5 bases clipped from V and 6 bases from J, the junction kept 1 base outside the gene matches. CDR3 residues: CASSGGGEQYF. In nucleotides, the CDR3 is TGTGCCAGCAGCGGCGGGGGCGAGCAGTACTTC.

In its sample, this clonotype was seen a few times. CDR3 protein: CASSSAAVSQPQHF. CDR3 bases: TGTGCCAGCAGCTCAGCCGCGGTGAGTCAGCCCCAGCATTTT. V usage is TRBV7-2 and J usage is TRBJ1-5; D is undetermined. Germline CDR1 is SGHTA and CDR2 is FQGNSA. V was pared by 4 bases and J by 6 bases, with 13 bases between. This CDR3 region has 14 residues.

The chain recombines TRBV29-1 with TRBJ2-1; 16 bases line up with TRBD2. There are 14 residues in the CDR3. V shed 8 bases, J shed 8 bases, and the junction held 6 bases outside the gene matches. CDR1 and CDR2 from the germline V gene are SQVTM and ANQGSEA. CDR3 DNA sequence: TGCAGCACCGGGACTAGCGGGGGGGCCTATGAGCAGTTCTTC. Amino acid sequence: CSTGTSGGAYEQFF.

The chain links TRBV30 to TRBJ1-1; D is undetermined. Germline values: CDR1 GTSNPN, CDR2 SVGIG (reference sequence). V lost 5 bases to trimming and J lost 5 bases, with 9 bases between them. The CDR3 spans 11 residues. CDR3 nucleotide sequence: TGTGCCTGGTCACAGCCAACTGAAGCTTTCTTT. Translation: CAWSQPTEAFF.

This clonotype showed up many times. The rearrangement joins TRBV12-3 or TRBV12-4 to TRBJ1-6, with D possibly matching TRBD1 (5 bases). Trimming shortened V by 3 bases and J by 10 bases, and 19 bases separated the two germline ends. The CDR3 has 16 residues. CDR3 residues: CASSLGGELVESPLHF. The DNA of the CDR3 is TGTGCCAGCAGTTTGGGGGGAGAGCTAGTCGAATCACCCCTCCACTTT.

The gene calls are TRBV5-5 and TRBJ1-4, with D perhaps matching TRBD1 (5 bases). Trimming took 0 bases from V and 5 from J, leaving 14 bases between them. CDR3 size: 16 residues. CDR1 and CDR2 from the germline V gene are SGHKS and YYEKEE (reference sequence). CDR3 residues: CASSLGKRGPNEKLFF. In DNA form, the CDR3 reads TGTGCCAGCAGCTTGGGGAAAAGGGGACCCAATGAAAAACTGTTTTTT.

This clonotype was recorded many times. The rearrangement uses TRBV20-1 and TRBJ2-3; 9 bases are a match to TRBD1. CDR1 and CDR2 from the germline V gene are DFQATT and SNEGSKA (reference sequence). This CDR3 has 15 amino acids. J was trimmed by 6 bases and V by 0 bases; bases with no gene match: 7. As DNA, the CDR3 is TGCAGTGCTAGAGATCCCGGACAGGGGAGCGATACGCAGTATTTT. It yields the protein CSARDPGQGSDTQYF.

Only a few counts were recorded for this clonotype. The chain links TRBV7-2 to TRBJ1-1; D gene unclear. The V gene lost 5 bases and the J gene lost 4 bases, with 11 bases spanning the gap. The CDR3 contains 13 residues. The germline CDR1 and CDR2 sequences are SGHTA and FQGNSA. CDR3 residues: CASSGVMSTEAFF. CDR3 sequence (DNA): TGTGCCAGCAGCGGGGTGATGAGCACTGAAGCTTTCTTT.

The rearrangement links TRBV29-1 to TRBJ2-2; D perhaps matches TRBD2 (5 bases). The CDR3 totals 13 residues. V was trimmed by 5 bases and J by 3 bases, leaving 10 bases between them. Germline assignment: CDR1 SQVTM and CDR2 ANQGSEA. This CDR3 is CSVRGPDTGELFF. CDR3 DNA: TGCAGCGTTAGAGGGCCGGACACCGGGGAGCTGTTTTTT.

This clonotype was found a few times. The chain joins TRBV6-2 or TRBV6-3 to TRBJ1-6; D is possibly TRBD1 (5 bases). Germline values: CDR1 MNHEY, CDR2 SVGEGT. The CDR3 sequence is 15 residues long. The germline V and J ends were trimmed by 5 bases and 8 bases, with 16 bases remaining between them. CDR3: CASSLPGKRDSPLHF. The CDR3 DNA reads TGTGCCAGCAGTCTGCCAGGGAAGAGGGATTCACCCCTCCACTTT.

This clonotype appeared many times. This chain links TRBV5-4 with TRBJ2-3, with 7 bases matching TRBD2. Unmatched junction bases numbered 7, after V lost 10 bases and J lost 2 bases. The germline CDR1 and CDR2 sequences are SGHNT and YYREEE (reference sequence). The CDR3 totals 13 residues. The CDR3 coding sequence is TGTGCCGGAATGAGCGGGAACACAGATACGCAGTATTTT. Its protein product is CAGMSGNTDTQYF.

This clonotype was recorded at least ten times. CDR3 region: CASSEAEPSGANVLTF. CDR3 coding DNA: TGTGCCAGCAGTGAGGCAGAGCCCTCTGGGGCCAACGTCCTGACTTTC. This sequence joins TRBV6-1 and TRBJ2-6, with D unresolved. CDR1 MNHNS and CDR2 SASEGT come from the germline V gene. This CDR3 comprises 16 residues. Between the trimmed V and J ends, which lost 3 bases and 0 bases, there was a span of 9 bases.

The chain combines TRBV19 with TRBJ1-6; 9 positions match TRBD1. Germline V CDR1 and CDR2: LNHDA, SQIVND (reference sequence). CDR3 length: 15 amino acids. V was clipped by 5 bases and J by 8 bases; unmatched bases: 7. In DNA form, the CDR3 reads TGTGCCAGTAGTGCCGACCGGGACAGGGATTCACCCCTCCACTTT. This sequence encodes CASSADRDRDSPLHF.

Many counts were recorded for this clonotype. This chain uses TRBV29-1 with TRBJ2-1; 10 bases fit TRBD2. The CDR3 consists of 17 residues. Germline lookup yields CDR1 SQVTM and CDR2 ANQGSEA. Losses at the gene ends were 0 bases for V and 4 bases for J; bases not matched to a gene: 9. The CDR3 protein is CSVEDLWTSGKYNEQFF. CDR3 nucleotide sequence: TGCAGCGTTGAAGATCTCTGGACTAGCGGAAAATACAATGAGCAGTTCTTC.

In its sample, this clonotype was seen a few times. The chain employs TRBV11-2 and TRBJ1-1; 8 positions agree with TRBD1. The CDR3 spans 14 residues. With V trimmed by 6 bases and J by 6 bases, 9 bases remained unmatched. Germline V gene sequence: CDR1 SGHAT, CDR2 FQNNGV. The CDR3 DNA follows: TGTGCCAGCAGACCTCCGGACAGGGCCTCTGAAGCTTTCTTT. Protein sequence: CASRPPDRASEAFF.

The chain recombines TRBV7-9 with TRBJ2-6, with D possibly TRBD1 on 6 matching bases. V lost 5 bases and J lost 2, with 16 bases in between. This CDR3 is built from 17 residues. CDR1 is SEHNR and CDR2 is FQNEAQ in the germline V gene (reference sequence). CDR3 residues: CASSPRQVPPGANVLTF. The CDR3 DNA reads TGTGCCAGCAGCCCTCGACAGGTGCCCCCTGGGGCCAACGTCCTGACTTTC.

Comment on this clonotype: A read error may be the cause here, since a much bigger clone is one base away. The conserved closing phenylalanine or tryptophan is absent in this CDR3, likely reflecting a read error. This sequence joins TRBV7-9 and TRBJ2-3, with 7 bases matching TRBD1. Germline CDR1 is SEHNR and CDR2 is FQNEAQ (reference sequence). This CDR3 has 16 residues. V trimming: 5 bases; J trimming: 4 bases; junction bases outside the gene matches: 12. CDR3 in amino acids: CASSPRGTVSADTQYS. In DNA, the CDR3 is TGTGCCAGCAGCCCCCGAGGGACAGTATCCGCAGATACGCAGTATTCT.

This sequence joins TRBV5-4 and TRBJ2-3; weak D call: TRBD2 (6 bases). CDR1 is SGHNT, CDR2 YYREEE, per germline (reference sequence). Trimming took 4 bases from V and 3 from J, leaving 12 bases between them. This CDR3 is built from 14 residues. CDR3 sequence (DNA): TGTGCCAGCAGCCAGTTCGCGGGGACAGATACGCAGTATTTT. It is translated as CASSQFAGTDTQYF.

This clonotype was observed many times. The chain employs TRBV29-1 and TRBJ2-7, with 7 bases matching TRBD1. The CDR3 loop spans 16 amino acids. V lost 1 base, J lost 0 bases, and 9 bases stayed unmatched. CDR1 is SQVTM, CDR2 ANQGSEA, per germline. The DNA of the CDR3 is TGCAGCGTTGAAGGTTTGACAGGGCCACGCTCCTACGAGCAGTACTTC. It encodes CSVEGLTGPRSYEQYF.